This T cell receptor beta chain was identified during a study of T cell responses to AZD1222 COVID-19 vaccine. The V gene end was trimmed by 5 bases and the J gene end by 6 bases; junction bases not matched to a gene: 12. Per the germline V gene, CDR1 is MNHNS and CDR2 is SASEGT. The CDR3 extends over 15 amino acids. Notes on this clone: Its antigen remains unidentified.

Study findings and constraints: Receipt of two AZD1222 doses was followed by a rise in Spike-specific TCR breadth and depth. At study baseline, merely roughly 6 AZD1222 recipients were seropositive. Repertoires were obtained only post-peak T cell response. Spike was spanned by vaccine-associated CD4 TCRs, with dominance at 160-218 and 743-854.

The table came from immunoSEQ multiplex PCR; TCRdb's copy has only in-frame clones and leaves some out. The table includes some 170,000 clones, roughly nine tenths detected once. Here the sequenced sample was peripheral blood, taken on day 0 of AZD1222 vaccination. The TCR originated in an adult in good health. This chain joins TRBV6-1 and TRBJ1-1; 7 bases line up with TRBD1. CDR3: CASSSRMTGLAEAFF. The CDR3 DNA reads TGTGCCAGCAGTTCCCGAATGACAGGGCTCGCTGAAGCTTTCTTT.